Reported below is one T cell receptor beta chain. Source study methods: Reference gene primer amplification gave estimated nucleated cell counts. Measured with immunoSEQ multiplex PCR; TCRdb has only the in-frame clones, and not every one. Clonal size and the V and J genes are those of that table, whereas D and trimming came from the DNA. The sample consists of about 130,000 clones, 75% to 90% of them appearing once. The data stem from a study of blood T cell repertoires in COVID-19. Overall study: There were acute and convalescent COVID-19 samples, and they came from the United States, Italy and Spain. PBMCs, B-cell-depleted T cells, or T cells provided the cDNA or gDNA that made up the material.

The CDR3 runs 16 residues. Looked up from germline, CDR1 is SNHLY and CDR2 is FYNNEI. With 2 bases removed from V and 0 bases from J, the gap between germline ends came to 12 bases. The sequenced sample was peripheral blood. The genes are TRBV2 and TRBJ2-3; perhaps TRBD1 as D (6 bases). The clonotype originates from a human donor in a cohort sampled during active COVID-19. The CDR3 spells CASSEQGLTSTDTQYF. CDR3 nucleotide sequence: TGTGCCAGCAGTGAACAGGGGTTAACTAGCACAGATACGCAGTATTTT.